This T cell receptor beta chain came from a study of molecular identifiers for immune sequencing clone quantification. TCRdb re-called the PCR reads through MiXCR, storing one row per CDR3 protein. The repertoire holds around 65,000 distinct CDR3 sequences, with 18% as singletons. Naive CD8 T cells were sorted as CD8+CD4-CCR7+CD45RA+. This clonotype was seen many times. The antigen remains undetermined. Findings and caveats of the study: Clones above 20 RNA copies held over 99% of effector molecules, under 1% in naive cells. Shared barcodes on identical TCR molecules could underestimate the sizes of highly expanded clones.

CDR3 size: 14 residues. Germline V gives CDR1 SGHVS, CDR2 FQNEAQ. Deletions cut 1 base from V and 7 bases from J, with 13 bases between. The sequenced sample was naive CD8+ T cells from blood, with Jurkat cell RNA spiked in. Subset noted: FACS-sorted CD8+CD4-CCR7+CD45RA+ naive T cells. The rearrangement joins TRBV7-8 to TRBJ1-1, with D perhaps TRBD1 (6 bases). This clonotype originated in a human donor in good health. Some libraries in this study had Jurkat cell RNA spiked in. Here the CDR3 DNA reads TGTGCCAGCAGCTTAGTGGGGAGGGGGTATGAAGCTTTCTTT. This sequence encodes CASSLVGRGYEAFF.